This T cell receptor beta chain was identified in a study of post-analysis software for immune sequencing data (dated by TCRdb to 2013 to 2016). Turning to the overall study: Recorded disease courses included relapsing-remitting, secondary progressive and progressive-relapsing multiple sclerosis, with some patients lacking subtype annotation. Patient repertoires were compared against around 10 previously published healthy control repertoires from donors aged 6 to 25 years. A subset of samples was prepared in parallel using single-end sample barcoding, then pooled and co-amplified after Illumina adapter ligation.

Points the paper makes about the study in general: Compared with controls, multiple sclerosis patients had significantly lower normalized Chao1 diversity, a finding suggesting substantial peripheral T-cell clonal expansion. The control group was slightly older than the multiple sclerosis patient group. Significantly higher frequencies in patients than in controls were found for roughly 5 TRBV segments, including TRBV5-6, TRBV5-1 and TRBV20-1. Direct clustering with F measure showed strong co-clustering of samples prepared in the same batch, prompting a batch-effect correction.

The cysteine opens and the phenylalanine closes a CDR3 of 13 amino acids. The entry retains the CDR3 DNA only, 39 bases that are in frame from base 1. The library came from PCR. The instrument given in TCRdb is Illumina HiSeq 2500. Unique molecular identifiers were incorporated into TCR beta cDNA libraries to reduce PCR and sequencing biases. Approximately 500,000 cDNA molecules were obtained per 1 to 10 million input T cells, so each molecule approximated one T cell. The patient libraries were prepared and sequenced with the same protocol used for the earlier healthy control dataset. Samples belonging to the same batch were prepared together, multiplexed and sequenced on a shared HiSeq lane. Regarding the original processing steps: MIGEC handled the raw barcoded reads, throwing out single-read molecular identifier groups before consensus assembly and CDR3 extraction. VDJtools was used for post-analysis of the clonotype tables, and diversity was normalized by down-sampling every dataset to the size of the smallest sample. In repertoire overlap clustering, CDR3 amino acid sequences, but not nucleotide sequences, were matched to correct batch-related cross-sample contamination. TCRdb applied fastp at Q25 and MiXCR to the public reads, then kept only in-frame beta chains. Each record represents a unique CDR3 protein, reported with the most common genes and DNA among its rows. TCRdb assigned the V and J calls; the authors' analysis was not used. The sample yields more than 350,000 distinct CDR3 sequences; approximately 39% were counted once. The ten biggest clones cover less than 10% of the sample.

On this clonotype itself: The specificity of this receptor is unknown. No much larger clonotype is one base removed from it; base qualities were not supplied.

TCR beta repertoires were profiled from peripheral blood of approximately 13 young patients with multiple sclerosis to demonstrate the VDJtools post-analysis software. The patients with multiple sclerosis were children and adolescents between roughly 6 and 17 years of age. The rearranged chain carries TRBV12-3 or TRBV12-4 and TRBJ2-5; the D region possibly corresponds to TRBD1 (6 bases align). The end of the DNA fits TRBJ2-7 better, so the J call may be wrong. The clonotype comes from a girl aged 2 to 9 with multiple sclerosis. Sequenced sample: blood. DNA sequence: TGTGCCAGCAGTTTCCGTCACAGGGACGAGCAGTACTTC. It encodes CASSFRHRDEQYF.